This T cell receptor beta chain was recorded in a study of T-cell reconstitution after alpha-beta-depleted transplantation in children. This clonotype was counted a few times. The V gene lost 3 bases and the J gene lost 7 bases, with 9 bases spanning the gap. The CDR3 has 13 amino acids. The germline V gene encodes CDR1 ENHRY and CDR2 SYGVKD. Unique molecular identifiers were incorporated when the TCRbeta library was constructed. TCRdb reprocessed the PCR reads via MiXCR and lists one record per CDR3 protein. The table records some 590,000 distinct CDR3 sequences, approximately 10% of them present only once.

This TCR derives from a human donor who donated a stem cell graft to a child with acute myeloid leukemia. The sample consisted of PBMCs from the stem cell graft donor, taken from the stem cell graft. The rearrangement uses TRBV10-3 and TRBJ2-2; D is unresolved. The CDR3 here is CAISDGPLGELFF. In nucleotides, the CDR3 is TGTGCCATCAGTGACGGGCCTCTCGGGGAGCTGTTTTTT.